Below, 13 T cell receptor beta chains from the same sample are listed, as sequenced in a study of blood T cells in healthy people across ages. Together with a sample-barcoded 5' primer, a J-beta primer mix was included in a second PCR lasting about 6 to 11 cycles. One entry per CDR3 protein, called by TCRdb with MiXCR from the 5' RACE reads. The sample holds more than 1,400,000 distinct CDR3 sequences, roughly 40% seen once. The source material was blood. The receptors originated from a woman aged 18-35 years in good health.

V and J are TRBV2 and TRBJ2-7; the D gene is possibly TRBD2 (5 bases). The CDR3 loop spans 12 amino acids. Germline-derived CDR1 and CDR2 are SNHLY and FYNNEI. Trimming cost V 6 bases and J 2 bases, with 8 bases left between them. The CDR3 DNA is TGTGCCAGCAGGCGGGCGCCCTACGAGCAGTACTTC. This gives the protein CASRRAPYEQYF.

This clonotype was found a few times. Here the CDR3 DNA reads TGTGCCATCAAGACAGGGCCCTATGGCTACACCTTC. The encoded protein is CAIKTGPYGYTF. The chain couples TRBV10-3 to TRBJ1-2; 7 bases map to TRBD1. The CDR3 covers 12 residues. Germline CDR1 and CDR2: ENHRY and SYGVKD. J was trimmed by 4 bases and V by 7 bases; bases with no gene match: 3.

This clonotype was detected only a few times. The V call is TRBV20-1, the J call TRBJ2-7; D unresolved. V was clipped by 2 bases and J by 1 base, with 12 bases between them. This CDR3 region has 14 residues. The germline gives CDR1 DFQATT, CDR2 SNEGSKA (reference sequence). CDR3 loop: CSARPGRISYEQYF. CDR3 nucleotide sequence: TGCAGTGCTAGACCCGGACGTATTTCCTACGAGCAGTACTTC.

The rearrangement joins TRBV27 to TRBJ1-4; D may be TRBD1 (5 bases). Trimming shortened V by 8 bases and J by 10 bases, and 17 bases separated the two germline ends. This CDR3 is built from 13 residues. CDR1 and CDR2 from the germline V gene are MNHEY and SMNVEV (reference sequence). CDR3 DNA sequence: TGTGCCAGCTGGGGACCCGGCAGCGTAAAACTGTTTTTT. Translating it yields CASWGPGSVKLFF.

About this clonotype itself: A junction boundary mismatches the germline segment, possibly from a read error. The genes are TRBV10-3 and TRBJ2-3; 7 bases line up with TRBD1. Germline CDR1 ENHRY, CDR2 SYGVKD. The CDR3 has 17 amino acids. CDR3 sequence reads: CAVSEGSGRGLTDTQYF. Written as DNA, the CDR3 is TGTGCCGTCAGTGAGGGAAGCGGAAGGGGGCTCACAGATACGCAGTATTTT.

This clonotype was detected a few times. This chain links TRBV4-1 with TRBJ2-7; maybe TRBD2 (6 bases). Trimming shortened V by 3 bases and J by 2 bases, and 14 bases separated the two germline ends. The CDR3 covers 15 residues. The germline V gene has CDR1 MGHRA and CDR2 YSYEKL. The CDR3 sequence is CASSQGSGDAYEQYF. In nucleotides, the CDR3 is TGCGCCAGCAGCCAGGGATCGGGGGATGCCTACGAGCAGTACTTC.

The chain joins TRBV20-1 to TRBJ2-5; perhaps TRBD2 as D (6 bases). Trimming shortened V by 5 bases and J by 2 bases, and 9 bases separated the two germline ends. Germline CDR1 and CDR2: DFQATT and SNEGSKA (reference sequence). There are 12 residues in the CDR3. The CDR3 DNA reads as TGCAGTGCTCAGGCGGGGCAAGAGACCCAGTACTTC. Its protein is CSAQAGQETQYF.

In its sample, this clonotype was seen a few times. The CDR3 DNA reads TGTGCTATCACCGACACCGGGGAGCTGTTTTTT. It codes for CAITDTGELFF. This chain links TRBV7-7 with TRBJ2-2, with D unclear. From germline, CDR1 is SSHAT and CDR2 FNYEAQ (reference sequence). The CDR3 has 11 amino acids.

V is TRBV6-5 and J is TRBJ2-1; possible D gene TRBD2, 5 bases. CDR1 is MNHEY, CDR2 SVGAGI, per germline. CDR3 length: 18 amino acids. V was clipped by 2 bases and J by 10 bases, with 27 bases between them. CDR3 residues: CASSYPPNSVGIVEEQFF. The CDR3 coding sequence is TGTGCCAGCAGTTACCCACCGAATAGCGTTGGTATCGTAGAGGAGCAGTTCTTC.

The rearrangement links TRBV29-1 to TRBJ2-5, with 13 bases aligning to TRBD2. This CDR3 contains 16 residues. Germline-derived CDR1 and CDR2 are SQVTM and ANQGSEA. The junction had 9 bases not matched to a gene; V was cut back by 4 bases and J by 4 bases. CDR3 nucleotide sequence: TGCAGCGTTGCCTACACTAGCGGGGGGGCCCCAGAGACCCAGTACTTC. This translates into CSVAYTSGGAPETQYF.

This clonotype was detected only a few times. The J gene is TRBJ2-7, the V gene TRBV20-1; possible D gene TRBD1, 6 bases. The CDR3 runs 13 residues. Germline V gene lookup returns CDR1 DFQATT and CDR2 SNEGSKA (reference sequence). Trimming cost V 5 bases and J 0 bases, with 11 bases left between them. DNA for the CDR3: TGCAGTGCTCGGACAGTTAGCTCCTACGAGCAGTACTTC. Its translation is CSARTVSSYEQYF.

There are a few counts of this clonotype. CDR3 sequence (DNA): TGTGCCAGCAGCTTAGGTGTCAGTAAAGAGACCCAGTACTTC. This encodes CASSLGVSKETQYF. V gene TRBV7-9 combines with J gene TRBJ2-4; D remains unclear. The assigned J gene may be wrong: the sequence end matches TRBJ2-5 better. The CDR3 spans 14 residues. Germline V gene data show CDR1 as SEHNR and CDR2 as FQNEAQ (reference sequence).

V gene TRBV11-2 combines with J gene TRBJ2-5; D call uncertain. V was shortened by 4 bases and J by 5 bases, with 8 bases between the two germline ends. This CDR3 is 12 amino acids long. Germline CDR1 reads SGHAT; CDR2 reads FQNNGV. The CDR3 DNA reads as TGTGCCAGCAGCTCCCGGGCGGAGACCCAGTACTTC. Protein sequence: CASSSRAETQYF.